A single sample is the source of the 17 T cell receptor beta chains below, sequenced in a study. Sequenced by immunoSEQ multiplex PCR; TCRdb stores in-frame clones only, minus some. This table holds 68,000 or so clones, 85% to 95% found once. Sequences were obtained from PBMCs. These receptor sequences come from a man aged 35 to 55 with rheumatoid arthritis.

The V call is TRBV12-5, the J call TRBJ2-3; D is possibly TRBD1 (5 bases). Deletions cut 1 base from V and 4 bases from J, with 9 bases between. This CDR3 is 14 amino acids long. The germline V gene has CDR1 LGHNT and CDR2 FRNRAP. The CDR3 sequence: CASGLGQGSDTQYF. DNA for the CDR3: TGTGCTAGTGGTTTGGGGCAGGGTTCAGATACGCAGTATTTT.

The chain links TRBV3-1 (or the pseudogene TRBV3-2) to TRBJ1-6, with D hard to call. Trimming removed 3 bases at V and 9 bases at J, with 15 bases between. The CDR3 runs 15 residues. CDR1 is LGHDT and CDR2 is YNNKEL in the germline V gene (reference sequence). The CDR3 nucleotides are TGTGCCAGCAGCCATCGGAGGACCAGTGCTTCACCCCTCCACTTT. Protein sequence: CASSHRRTSASPLHF.

The rearrangement links TRBV19 to TRBJ1-1; possible D gene TRBD1, 5 bases. The CDR3 consists of 14 residues. Germline V gene lookup returns CDR1 LNHDA and CDR2 SQIVND (reference sequence). The ends were cut back, 4 bases at V and 1 base at J, with 10 bases in the middle. The CDR3 DNA reads TGTGCCAGTAGTACAGGGTGGGGGAACACTGAAGCTTTCTTT. It encodes CASSTGWGNTEAFF.

V usage is TRBV7-8 and J usage is TRBJ2-1; TRBD2 is a possible D gene (5 bases). Trimming cost V 0 bases and J 13 bases, with 13 bases left between them. The germline CDR1 and CDR2 sequences are SGHVS and FQNEAQ. The CDR3 has 13 residues. The CDR3, as DNA: TGTGCCAGCAGCTTAGCACACCAGAGGGAACAGTTCTTC. Protein product: CASSLAHQREQFF.

CDR3 bases: TGTGCCAGCAGTTTGGGACAGGCGAGCACAGATACGCAGTATTTT. It is translated as CASSLGQASTDTQYF. V is TRBV28 and J is TRBJ2-3, with 8 bases lining up with TRBD1. Germline V gene sequence: CDR1 MDHEN, CDR2 SYDVKM. Trimming took 3 bases from V and 0 from J; bases not matched to a gene: 2. This CDR3 comprises 15 residues. Full variable domain (outside the CDR3, taken from reference TRBV28 and TRBJ2-3): DVKVTQSSRYLVKRTGEKVFLECVQDMDHENMFWYRQDPGLGLRLIYFSYDVKMKEKGDIPEGYSVSREKKERFSLILESASTNQTSMYLCASSLGQASTDTQYFGPGTRLTVL.

The rearrangement uses TRBV30 and TRBJ2-4, with TRBD1 identical over 8 bases. The CDR3 sequence is 14 residues long. Losses at the gene ends were 3 bases for V and 3 bases for J; bases not matched to a gene: 4. CDR1 and CDR2 from the germline V gene are GTSNPN and SVGIG (reference sequence). The CDR3 DNA reads TGTGCCTGGAGCACAGGGGGGAACAAAAACATTCAGTACTTC. It encodes CAWSTGGNKNIQYF.

This CDR3 reads CASNEQGAANYGYTF. The CDR3 region has the DNA TGTGCCAGCAACGAACAGGGGGCGGCGAACTATGGCTACACCTTC. The J gene is TRBJ1-2, the V gene TRBV5-6; 9 nucleotides line up with TRBD1. V lost 6 bases and J lost 2; bases outside the gene matches: 8. Germline V gene sequence: CDR1 SGHDT, CDR2 YYEEEE. The CDR3 sequence is 15 residues long.

The chain joins TRBV24-1 to TRBJ2-3; D is unclear. CDR3 length equals 12 residues. Germline V gives CDR1 KGHDR, CDR2 SFDVKD. Trimming pared 6 bases from V and 8 bases from J, leaving 11 bases between. CDR3 coding DNA: TGTGCCACCAGTTCGAGTAGTGGTACGCAGTATTTT. Protein: CATSSSSGTQYF.

The chain carries TRBV27 and TRBJ1-6, with D maybe TRBD1 (6 bases). The V and J ends lost 3 bases and 0 bases respectively, with 9 bases between them. The CDR3 sequence is 16 residues long. Germline V CDR1 and CDR2: MNHEY, SMNVEV (reference sequence). The CDR3 protein is CASSFRGGSYNSPLHF. Written as DNA, the CDR3 is TGTGCCAGCAGTTTCAGAGGGGGCTCCTATAATTCACCCCTCCACTTT.

V gene TRBV7-6 combines with J gene TRBJ2-2; D call uncertain. The V and J ends lost 1 base and 1 base respectively, with 4 bases between them. Germline CDR1 reads SGHVS; CDR2 reads FNYEAQ. The CDR3 is 14 amino acids. CDR3 sequence: CASSLEGNTGELFF. In nucleotides, the CDR3 is TGTGCCAGCAGCTTAGAGGGGAACACCGGGGAGCTGTTTTTT.

V and J are TRBV7-9 and TRBJ2-3, with TRBD1 matching 7 bases. Trimming cost V 1 base and J 0 bases; bases outside gene matches: 1. CDR1 is SEHNR and CDR2 is FQNEAQ in the germline V gene (reference sequence). The length of the CDR3 is 15 residues. Here the CDR3 DNA reads TGTGCCAGCAGCTTAGTGGGACAGAGCACAGATACGCAGTATTTT. Translation gives CASSLVGQSTDTQYF.

The chain has TRBV14 and TRBJ2-4, with D possibly being TRBD1 or TRBD2 (5 bases each). With 4 bases removed from V and 4 bases from J, the gap between germline ends came to 20 bases. Looked up from germline, CDR1 is SGHDN and CDR2 is FVKESK. The CDR3 totals 17 residues. The CDR3 DNA is TGTGCCAGCAGCCTGAGGGTCGGCGGCAGGGAGAAAAACATTCAGTACTTC. It specifies CASSLRVGGREKNIQYF.

The rearrangement links TRBV28 to TRBJ2-3, with 7 nucleotides matching TRBD2. The CDR3 runs 13 residues. J was trimmed by 5 bases and V by 8 bases; bases with no gene match: 7. Germline V CDR1 and CDR2: MDHEN, SYDVKM. CDR3 in amino acids: CASGRERLDTQYF. For the CDR3, the DNA is TGTGCCAGCGGGCGGGAGCGGTTAGATACGCAGTATTTT.

The chain is built from TRBV30 and TRBJ1-6; D remains ambiguous. This CDR3 region has 14 residues. Germline values: CDR1 GTSNPN, CDR2 SVGIG (reference sequence). With 2 bases removed from V and 5 bases from J, the gap between germline ends came to 10 bases. CDR3 in amino acids: CAWSKELNNSPLHF. The CDR3 coding sequence is TGTGCCTGGAGTAAAGAGTTGAATAATTCACCCCTCCACTTT. The whole variable domain, remainder taken from reference TRBV30 and TRBJ1-6, is SQTIHQWPATLVQPVGSPLSLECTVEGTSNPNLYWYRQAAGRGLQLLFYSVGIGQISSEVPQNLSASRPQDRQFILSSKKLLLSDSGFYLCAWSKELNNSPLHFGNGTRLTVT.

For the CDR3, the DNA is TGTGCCAGCAGTTACTCGTTCCGGAGAAATCAAGAGACCCAGTACTTC. Translated, it gives CASSYSFRRNQETQYF. This chain connects TRBV6-5 to TRBJ2-5; D is ambiguous. V was shortened by 0 bases and J by 2 bases, with 13 bases between the two germline ends. The CDR3 length is 16 residues. Germline V gene data show CDR1 as MNHEY and CDR2 as SVGAGI.

This chain joins TRBV24-1 and TRBJ2-1; TRBD1 agrees at 7 bases. Germline loops: CDR1 KGHDR, CDR2 SFDVKD. V was clipped by 4 bases and J by 8 bases; unmatched bases: 7. This CDR3 spans 14 amino acids. CDR3 in DNA: TGTGCCACCAGTGACCCGGGACAGTTCCATGAGCAGTTCTTC. This gives the protein CATSDPGQFHEQFF.

The rearrangement uses TRBV7-2 and TRBJ2-7; tentative D call: TRBD1 (6 bases). Germline V gives CDR1 SGHTA, CDR2 FQGNSA. The CDR3 has 16 amino acids. The germline V and J ends were trimmed by 5 bases and 1 base, with 18 bases remaining between them. The CDR3 loop reads CASSLLITGTSYEQYF. CDR3 bases: TGTGCCAGCAGCCTCCTGATAACAGGGACGTCCTACGAGCAGTACTTC.